This record concerns one T cell receptor (beta chain) sequence. Its matching antigen is unknown. Trimming shortened V by 7 bases and J by 2 bases, and 13 bases separated the two germline ends. Germline V gene sequence: CDR1 MNHNY, CDR2 SVGAGI (reference sequence). This CDR3 is 14 amino acids long. Sequencing used immunoSEQ multiplex PCR; TCRdb keeps in-frame clones, though not all of them. The repertoire holds nearly 200,000 clones, with around 93% as singletons. This entry belongs to a study of T cell responses to AZD1222 COVID-19 vaccine. Broader study findings: Spike-wide vaccine-associated CD4 TCRs dominated at 160-218 and 743-854. Repertoire sampling happened only post peak T cell response. In the spike-specific TCR repertoire, nearly half reportedly target unmutated variant regions. Once two AZD1222 doses were given, Spike-specific TCR breadth and depth went up.

Material: peripheral blood, obtained 28 days after the second AZD1222 dose. This receptor was taken from an adult who received the AZD1222 COVID-19 vaccine. J is TRBJ2-3 and V is TRBV6-6, with D possibly being TRBD2 (5 bases). Here the CDR3 reads CASTRGAATDTQYF. Written as DNA, the CDR3 is TGTGCCAGCACGCGCGGAGCGGCCACAGATACGCAGTATTTT.